A selection of T cell receptor beta chains follows, all from one sample in a study of preoperative IRX-2 immunotherapy in early breast cancer. Measured with immunoSEQ multiplex PCR; TCRdb has only the in-frame clones, and not every one. This sample has around 25,000 clones, with approximately 90% found just once. The sequencing used tumor tissue, collected after IRX-2 immunotherapy. All receptors come from a human donor with breast cancer. Both conserved end residues are part of each CDR3. A D gene is named only where the DNA matches it firmly. Clone size appears in some rows only: once, few, many, or a class for an expanded clone.

v_call: TRBV5-1; clone_size: NA; d_call: TRBD2; j_call: TRBJ2-1; cdr3_nt: TGCGCCAGCAGCCTACTAGCGGGCCTCTACAATGAGCAGTTCTTC; cdr3_aa: CASSLLAGLYNEQFF
v_call: TRBV21-1; clone_size: NA; d_call: NA; j_call: TRBJ2-3; cdr3_nt: TGTGCCAGCGAACACTTTCACAGGCCTCGCACAGATACGCAGTATTTT; cdr3_aa: CASEHFHRPRTDTQYF
v_call: TRBV4-2; clone_size: NA; d_call: TRBD2; j_call: TRBJ2-3; cdr3_nt: TGTGCCAGCAGCCAAGCGGGGGGGAAAGCAGATACGCAGTATTTT; cdr3_aa: CASSQAGGKADTQYF
v_call: TRBV28; clone_size: NA; d_call: NA; j_call: TRBJ2-1; cdr3_nt: TGTGCCAGCAGGATAGGTATCTCCTACAATGAGCAGTTCTTC; cdr3_aa: CASRIGISYNEQFF
v_call: TRBV5-1; clone_size: NA; d_call: TRBD2; j_call: TRBJ2-2; cdr3_nt: TGCGCCAGCAGCCTCTTAGCGGGGGGTAACACCGGGGAGCTGTTTTTT; cdr3_aa: CASSLLAGGNTGELFF
v_call: TRBV5-1; clone_size: once; d_call: TRBD1; j_call: TRBJ2-1; cdr3_nt: TGCGCCAGCAGCTTAGTGGGGACAGGAAGCGATGAGCAGTTCTTC; cdr3_aa: CASSLVGTGSDEQFF
v_call: TRBV5-1; clone_size: NA; d_call: TRBD1; j_call: TRBJ1-3; cdr3_nt: TGCGCCAGCAGCCCTACGACAGGGGGCTACGGAAACACCATATATTTT; cdr3_aa: CASSPTTGGYGNTIYF
v_call: TRBV11-3; clone_size: once; d_call: NA; j_call: TRBJ1-1; cdr3_nt: TGTGCCAGCAGCTTGGAGGGTATCCGACACACTGAAGCTTTCTTT; cdr3_aa: CASSLEGIRHTEAFF
v_call: TRBV11-3; clone_size: NA; d_call: TRBD2; j_call: TRBJ2-3; cdr3_nt: TGTGCCAGCACCAGAAGGAGCGGGGGGAGCACAGATACGCAGTATTTT; cdr3_aa: CASTRRSGGSTDTQYF
v_call: TRBV30; clone_size: NA; d_call: NA; j_call: TRBJ1-5; cdr3_nt: TGTGCCTGGAGTGGAAGATATAGCAATCAGCCCCAGCATTTT; cdr3_aa: CAWSGRYSNQPQHF
v_call: TRBV15; clone_size: NA; d_call: NA; j_call: TRBJ1-2; cdr3_nt: TGTGCCACCAGCAGCCGAACCGGGCAGGGTGGCTACACCTTC; cdr3_aa: CATSSRTGQGGYTF
v_call: TRBV11-2; clone_size: NA; d_call: TRBD2; j_call: TRBJ2-3; cdr3_nt: TGTGCCAGCAGCCGCCGCCTAGCGGGGATCACAGATACGCAGTATTTT; cdr3_aa: CASSRRLAGITDTQYF
v_call: TRBV5-1; clone_size: NA; d_call: NA; j_call: TRBJ2-2; cdr3_nt: TGCGCCAGCAGCTTGGCAAGGGACACCTCGAACACCGGGGAGCTGTTTTTT; cdr3_aa: CASSLARDTSNTGELFF
v_call: TRBV5-1; clone_size: NA; d_call: NA; j_call: TRBJ2-3; cdr3_nt: TGCGCCAGCAGCCCACCCCGGGACATCTCGGATACGCAGTATTTT; cdr3_aa: CASSPPRDISDTQYF
v_call: TRBV10-1; clone_size: NA; d_call: NA; j_call: TRBJ1-1; cdr3_nt: TGCGCCAGCAGTGAAGGCGGTTGGAACACTGAAGCTTTCTTT; cdr3_aa: CASSEGGWNTEAFF
v_call: TRBV5-1; clone_size: NA; d_call: NA; j_call: TRBJ1-4; cdr3_nt: TGCGCCAGCAGCCTCGCCGGGGTCATGGGGGAAAAACTGTTTTTT; cdr3_aa: CASSLAGVMGEKLFF
v_call: TRBV27; clone_size: NA; d_call: NA; j_call: TRBJ2-5; cdr3_nt: TGTGCCAGCAGTTTAGAGGGGGTAAGGGAGACCCAGTACTTC; cdr3_aa: CASSLEGVRETQYF
v_call: TRBV6-1; clone_size: NA; d_call: NA; j_call: TRBJ1-5; cdr3_nt: TGTGCCAGCCTTGGGCGGGGCGGCAATCAGCCCCAGCATTTT; cdr3_aa: CASLGRGGNQPQHF
v_call: TRBV5-1; clone_size: NA; d_call: TRBD1; j_call: TRBJ2-5; cdr3_nt: TGCGCCAGCAGCCCCACCTCCGGGACAGGGGAAGAGACCCAGTACTTC; cdr3_aa: CASSPTSGTGEETQYF
v_call: TRBV7-9; clone_size: NA; d_call: TRBD1; j_call: TRBJ2-2; cdr3_nt: TGTGCCAGCAGCTCACGTCCCGGGACAGGGGGCGCGTACACCGGGGAGCTGTTTTTT; cdr3_aa: CASSSRPGTGGAYTGELFF
v_call: TRBV27; clone_size: NA; d_call: NA; j_call: TRBJ1-3; cdr3_nt: TGTGCCAGCAGTTTACGCGCCGCCCAGACAGGTATCTCTGGAAACACCATATATTTT; cdr3_aa: CASSLRAAQTGISGNTIYF
v_call: TRBV5-1; clone_size: NA; d_call: NA; j_call: TRBJ1-1; cdr3_nt: TGCGCCAGCAGCTTGGGTTTGCCCATGAGGGATGAAGCTTTCTTT; cdr3_aa: CASSLGLPMRDEAFF
v_call: TRBV10-3; clone_size: NA; d_call: NA; j_call: TRBJ1-1; cdr3_nt: TGTGCCACCCAACCGTTTTTGAACACTGAAGCTTTCTTT; cdr3_aa: CATQPFLNTEAFF
v_call: TRBV10-1; clone_size: NA; d_call: NA; j_call: TRBJ1-1; cdr3_nt: TGCGCCAGCAGTAGAGGGGACTCATTGACCACTGAAGCTTTCTTT; cdr3_aa: CASSRGDSLTTEAFF
v_call: TRBV19; clone_size: NA; d_call: NA; j_call: TRBJ2-3; cdr3_nt: TGTGCCAGTAGCCACAGGTCAGGTGGCACAGATACGCAGTATTTT; cdr3_aa: CASSHRSGGTDTQYF
v_call: TRBV4-2; clone_size: NA; d_call: NA; j_call: TRBJ2-3; cdr3_nt: TGTGCCAGCAGCTCAAGACGGGGAGATACGCAGTATTTT; cdr3_aa: CASSSRRGDTQYF
v_call: TRBV30; clone_size: NA; d_call: NA; j_call: TRBJ2-1; cdr3_nt: TGTGCCTGGAGTGTAGCTCTTGAGCAGTTCTTC; cdr3_aa: CAWSVALEQFF
v_call: TRBV6-5; clone_size: NA; d_call: NA; j_call: TRBJ1-6; cdr3_nt: TGTGCCAGCAGTTACTCCAGACGCAATTCACCCCTCCACTTT; cdr3_aa: CASSYSRRNSPLHF